The present T cell receptor (beta chain) was sequenced within a study of monozygotic twins with inflammatory bowel disease. General study points: Healthy co-twins showed greater TCRbeta diversity (inverse Simpson) than IBD patients. Resolution of different T cell subtypes was not achieved.

Note on this clonotype: What it binds is unknown.

Each CDR3 protein gets one entry in TCRdb, which reprocessed the 5' RACE reads and gives no DNA. Found here are 330,000 or so distinct CDR3 sequences; the top ten clones hold 2% to 2.5%. The CDR3 covers 17 residues. Germline-derived CDR1 and CDR2 are SGHTA and FQGNSA. The origin of this receptor is a human donor with ulcerative colitis or Crohn's disease, or a healthy co-twin of an affected twin (not recorded which). The chain recombines TRBV7-2 with TRBJ2-2; TCRdb calls TRBD1, which cannot be checked without DNA. Sequencing was done on a sample of blood. The CDR3 is CASSPPWQGRDTGELFF.